Following are 9 T cell receptor beta chains from one sample sequenced in a study of T-cell memory formation after mild COVID-19. One entry per CDR3 protein results from TCRdb running MiXCR on the 5' RACE reads. The data contain roughly 280,000 distinct CDR3 sequences, around 15% of them singletons. The sequenced sample was PBMCs or a T cell subset sorted from them (not recorded which). The receptors derive from a man younger than 35 who had mild COVID-19 (a few samples of this study predate the infection). Cell type and time point are not known.

This clonotype was observed a few times. CDR3 in DNA: TGCGCCAGCAGCCAAGCCCCGGGGGGGTATGGGGAGCTGTTTTTT. Encoded protein: CASSQAPGGYGELFF. The chain employs TRBV4-1 and TRBJ2-2, with 8 bases fitting TRBD2. The CDR3 runs 15 residues. The germline CDR1 and CDR2 sequences are MGHRA and YSYEKL. The junction had 6 bases not matched to a gene; V was cut back by 1 base and J by 8 bases.

This clonotype was detected a few times. This rearrangement joins TRBV12-3 or TRBV12-4 to TRBJ2-5, with D perhaps TRBD2 (6 bases). Trimming removed 4 bases at V and 1 base at J, with 16 bases between. The CDR3 totals 16 residues. The CDR3 region has the DNA TGTGCCAGCAGTTCCCCTCGGGACTTACTCCAAGAGACCCAGTACTTC. Protein product: CASSSPRDLLQETQYF.

Only a few counts were recorded for this clonotype. The chain is built from TRBV7-8 and TRBJ2-7, with 8 bases matching TRBD1. This CDR3 comprises 15 residues. Looked up from germline, CDR1 is SGHVS and CDR2 is FQNEAQ. V gave up 2 bases and J gave up 4 bases; unmatched junction bases: 7. CDR3 loop: CASSLSRQGAYEQYF. In DNA, the CDR3 is TGTGCCAGCAGCTTATCAAGGCAGGGGGCATACGAGCAGTACTTC.

This clonotype was seen a few times. At one end the junction does not follow the germline gene, possibly because of a read error. The V call is TRBV5-1, the J call TRBJ1-3, with a weak D call TRBD1 (5 bases). The CDR3 is 14 residues long. Germline-derived CDR1 and CDR2 are SGHRS and YFSETQ. CDR3 nucleotide sequence: TGCGCCAGAAGCTTGTCAGGGTCTGGAAACACCATATATTTT. This sequence encodes CARSLSGSGNTIYF.

This clonotype was detected many times. This chain links TRBV7-6 with TRBJ2-3, with TRBD1 identical over 8 bases. The CDR3 spans 15 residues. Germline V lookup: CDR1 SGHVS, CDR2 FNYEAQ. V was pared by 4 bases and J by 4 bases, with 7 bases of the junction left unmatched. This CDR3 is CASSSKQGAADTQYF. The CDR3, as DNA: TGTGCCAGCAGCTCCAAGCAGGGGGCTGCAGATACGCAGTATTTT.

Only a few counts were recorded for this clonotype. This sequence joins TRBV6-5 and TRBJ2-2; D call uncertain. This CDR3 region has 12 residues. V lost 6 bases, J lost 5 bases, and 7 bases lay in between. The germline CDR1 and CDR2 sequences are MNHEY and SVGAGI. CDR3 sequence (DNA): TGTGCCAGCAGGCTACCGACCGGGGAGCTGTTTTTT. This encodes CASRLPTGELFF.

This clonotype was seen more than once but under ten times. The chain joins TRBV7-8 to TRBJ2-7; TRBD1 agrees at 7 bases. Unmatched junction bases numbered 9, after V lost 7 bases and J lost 0 bases. The CDR3 is 15 residues long. The germline V gene has CDR1 SGHVS and CDR2 FQNEAQ. CDR3 sequence: CASTNAGTVSYEQYV. In nucleotides, the CDR3 is TGTGCCAGCACCAACGCCGGGACAGTCTCCTACGAGCAGTACGTC.

This rearrangement joins TRBV19 to TRBJ2-5; TRBD1 is a possible D gene (5 bases). The CDR3 loop spans 14 amino acids. Germline V lookup: CDR1 LNHDA, CDR2 SQIVND (reference sequence). Trimming removed 3 bases from V and 7 bases from J, with 15 bases in between. CDR3 bases: TGTGCCAGTAGTATTGTAGGGGCGTCGGGGACCCAGTACTTC. This codes for CASSIVGASGTQYF.

A few counts support this clonotype. This rearrangement joins TRBV7-6 to TRBJ2-7; no firm D call. The CDR3 covers 16 residues. Trimming pared 2 bases from V and 5 bases from J, leaving 19 bases between. CDR1 is SGHVS, CDR2 FNYEAQ, per germline. In nucleotides, the CDR3 is TGTGCCAGCAGCTTAACTATCCGCAGCGTGGGCGACGAGCAGTACTTC. Amino acid sequence: CASSLTIRSVGDEQYF.